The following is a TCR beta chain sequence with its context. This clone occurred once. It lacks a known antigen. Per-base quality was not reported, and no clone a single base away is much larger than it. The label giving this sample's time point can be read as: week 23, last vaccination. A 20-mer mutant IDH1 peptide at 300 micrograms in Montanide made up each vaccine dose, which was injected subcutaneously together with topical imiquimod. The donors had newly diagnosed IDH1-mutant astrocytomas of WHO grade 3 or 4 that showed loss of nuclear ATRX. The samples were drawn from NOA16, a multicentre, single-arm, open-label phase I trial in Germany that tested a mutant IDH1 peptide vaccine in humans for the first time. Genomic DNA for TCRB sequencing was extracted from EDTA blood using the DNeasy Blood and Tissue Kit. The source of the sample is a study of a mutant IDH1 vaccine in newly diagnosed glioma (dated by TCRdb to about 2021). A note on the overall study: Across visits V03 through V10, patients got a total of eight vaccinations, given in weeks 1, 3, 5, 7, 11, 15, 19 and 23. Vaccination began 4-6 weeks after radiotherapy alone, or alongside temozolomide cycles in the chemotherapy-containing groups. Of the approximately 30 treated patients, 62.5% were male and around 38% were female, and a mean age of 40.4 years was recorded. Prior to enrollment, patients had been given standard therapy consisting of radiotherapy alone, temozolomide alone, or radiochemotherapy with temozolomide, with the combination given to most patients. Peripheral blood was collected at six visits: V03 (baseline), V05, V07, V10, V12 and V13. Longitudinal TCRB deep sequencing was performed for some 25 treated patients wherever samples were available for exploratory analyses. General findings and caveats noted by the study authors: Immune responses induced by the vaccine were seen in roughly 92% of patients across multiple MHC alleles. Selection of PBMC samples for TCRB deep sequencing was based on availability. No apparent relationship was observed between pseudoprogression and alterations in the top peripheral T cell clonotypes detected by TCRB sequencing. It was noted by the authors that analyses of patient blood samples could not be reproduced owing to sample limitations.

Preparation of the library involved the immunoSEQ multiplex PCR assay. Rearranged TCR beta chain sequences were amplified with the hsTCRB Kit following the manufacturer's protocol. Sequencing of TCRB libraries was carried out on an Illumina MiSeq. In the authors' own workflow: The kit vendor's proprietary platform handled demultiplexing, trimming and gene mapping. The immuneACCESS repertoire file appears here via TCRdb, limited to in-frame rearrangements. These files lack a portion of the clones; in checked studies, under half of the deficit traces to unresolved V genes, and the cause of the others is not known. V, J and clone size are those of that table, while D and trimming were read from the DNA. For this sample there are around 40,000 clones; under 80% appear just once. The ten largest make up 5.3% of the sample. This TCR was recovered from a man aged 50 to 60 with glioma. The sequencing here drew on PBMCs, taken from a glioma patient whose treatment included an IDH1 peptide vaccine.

In nucleotide form, the sequence is TGTGCCAGCAGTTTGGCTCCCCCGACAGGGGGCTATGGCTACACCTTC. It specifies CASSLAPPTGGYGYTF. The V and J genes are TRBV27 and TRBJ1-2, with 9 central nucleotides matching TRBD1. The CDR3 runs 16 residues from the cysteine to the phenylalanine. Solely the CDR3 DNA is kept, with 48 bases framed from the first base. Per the germline V gene (reference sequence), MNHEY is the CDR1 and SMNVEV is the CDR2. V and J are trimmed by 3 bases and 4 bases, and the gene matches miss 9 bases of the junction.